This TCR beta chain was documented in a study of T cell responses to AZD1222 COVID-19 vaccine. Whole-study results and caveats: At study baseline, merely a handful of AZD1222 recipients were seropositive. Samples come after the peak T cell response, not at day 14.

On this clone itself: Its antigen is undetermined.

Trimming cost V 5 bases and J 4 bases, with 15 bases left between them. Germline V gene data show CDR1 as SGHNT and CDR2 as YYREEE (reference sequence). The CDR3 spans 14 residues. The assay was immunoSEQ multiplex PCR, and TCRdb's table has in-frame clones only and misses some. The table lists approximately 98,000 clones, 85% to 90% of them singletons. The sequences come from peripheral blood, collected on day 0 of AZD1222 vaccination. The chain links TRBV5-4 to TRBJ1-2, with D hard to call. The TCR comes from an adult in good health. Written as DNA, the CDR3 is TGTGCCAGCAGTTCAGTACAGCCTGTCTATGGCTACACCTTC. Protein product: CASSSVQPVYGYTF.